Listed here are 2 T cell receptor beta chains from one sample, sequenced in a study of neurological immune-mediated disorders. As for time point: longitudinal time-point 3. TCRdb called the 5' RACE reads again in MiXCR, with one record for every CDR3 protein. The sample yields about 49,000 distinct CDR3 sequences, 6.5% to 8.5% seen once. Sample: PBMCs. The origin of the receptors is a woman in her thirties or forties in good health.

This clonotype was observed at least ten times. The J gene is TRBJ2-1, the V gene TRBV7-3; the D is unclear. This CDR3 comprises 14 residues. Germline CDR1 SGHTA, CDR2 FQGTGA. Between the trimmed V and J ends, which lost 1 base and 6 bases, there was a span of 10 bases. The CDR3 DNA reads as TGTGCCAGCAGCTTAATGGGAAGCCCCAATGAGCAGTTCTTC. Translating gives CASSLMGSPNEQFF. The whole variable domain, filled in from reference TRBV7-3 and TRBJ2-1, reads GAGVSQTPSNKVTEKGKYVELRCDPISGHTALYWYRQSLGQGPEFLIYFQGTGAADDSGLPNDRFFAVRPEGSVSTLKIQRTERGDSAVYLCASSLMGSPNEQFFGPGTRLTVL.

The sample holds many counts of this clonotype. The chain recombines TRBV3-1 with TRBJ2-7; D remains ambiguous. CDR3 length: 21 amino acids. Germline CDR1 LGHDT, CDR2 YNNKEL (reference sequence). The germline V and J ends were trimmed by 2 bases and 7 bases, with 36 bases remaining between them. The CDR3 DNA reads as TGTGCCAGCAGCCAAAGCTATGTAAGGTTACGAGGCCGTGGCGACCGAGAGGAGCAGTACTTC. Protein: CASSQSYVRLRGRGDREEQYF.